Following are 17 T cell receptor beta chains from one sample sequenced in a study of PD-L1 blockade in urothelial cancer. Time point noted: pretreatment peripheral blood. Method: immunoSEQ multiplex PCR; TCRdb's copy keeps in-frame clones and lacks some. The sample has about 63,000 clones; roughly 79% are singletons. The sample in question was PBMCs, obtained around atezolizumab (anti-PD-L1) treatment. The receptors originated from a man between 65 and 85 years old with urothelial cancer.

This clone was seen more than once but under ten times. Germline and junction disagree at one end, which may indicate a read error. V and J are TRBV19 and TRBJ2-7; TRBD1 matches 9 bases. The germline CDR1 and CDR2 sequences are LNHDA and SQIVND (reference sequence). This CDR3 contains 14 residues. The CDR3 DNA is TGTGCCAGTAGCCCCGGGACAGGGTTCTACGAGCAGCACTTC. This gives the protein CASSPGTGFYEQHF. Full variable domain (outside the CDR3, taken from reference TRBV19 and TRBJ2-7): DGGITQSPKYLFRKEGQNVTLSCEQNLNHDAMYWYRQDPGQGLRLIYYSQIVNDFQKGDIAEGYSVSREKKESFPLTVTSAQKNPTAFYLCASSPGTGFYEQHFGPGTRLTVT.

The chain links TRBV27 to TRBJ2-4, with TRBD2 identical over 7 bases. CDR3 size: 15 residues. Germline assignment: CDR1 MNHEY and CDR2 SMNVEV (reference sequence). V dropped 6 bases and J dropped 8; count of bases not matched to a gene: 13. In DNA form, the CDR3 reads TGTGCCAGCAGCGGGCTGGCGGGAGAGGAGGACATTCAGTACTTC. This translates into CASSGLAGEEDIQYF.

The rearrangement joins TRBV11-3 to TRBJ2-1, with 8 bases identical to TRBD2. Germline V gene data show CDR1 as SGHNT and CDR2 as YENEEA. The V and J ends lost 5 bases and 0 bases, in that order; junction bases with no gene match: 3. The CDR3 has 15 amino acids. CDR3 in amino acids: CASSPGTSSYNEQFF. CDR3 DNA sequence: TGTGCCAGCAGCCCGGGGACTAGCTCCTACAATGAGCAGTTCTTC.

Here the CDR3 DNA reads TGTGCCAGCAGTTACCTCGGGACAGGGGAAGAGACCCAGTACTTC. The encoded protein is CASSYLGTGEETQYF. The rearrangement links TRBV6-6 to TRBJ2-5; 10 bases are a match to TRBD1. Germline V CDR1 and CDR2: MNHNY, SVGAGI (reference sequence). This CDR3 contains 15 residues. Germline trimming cut 2 bases from V and 3 bases from J; bases unmatched to any gene: 3.

This clone has a single count. This CDR3 reads CASSFTSNNEQFF. In DNA, the CDR3 is TGTGCCAGCAGCTTTACTAGTAACAATGAGCAGTTCTTC. V is TRBV9 and J is TRBJ2-1; D may be TRBD2 (5 bases). Germline V CDR1 and CDR2: SGDLS, YYNGEE. CDR3 length: 13 amino acids. V lost 4 bases and J lost 5, with 10 bases in between.

The V gene is TRBV7-8, the J gene TRBJ2-1, with TRBD2 identical over 7 bases. This CDR3 contains 17 residues. Per the germline V gene, CDR1 is SGHVS and CDR2 is FQNEAQ. With V trimmed by 4 bases and J by 9 bases, 18 bases remained unmatched. CDR3 nucleotide sequence: TGTGCCAGCAGCTCCGTTCCAACTAGCGAGACAAGGGGTGAGCAGTTCTTC. It encodes CASSSVPTSETRGEQFF.

The chain links TRBV6-6 to TRBJ2-5, with no clear D. Germline lookup yields CDR1 MNHNY and CDR2 SVGAGI (reference sequence). V lost 0 bases, J lost 5 bases, and 10 bases lay in between. This CDR3 has 14 amino acids. CDR3: CASSYSKARETQYF. The CDR3 nucleotides read TGTGCCAGCAGTTACTCGAAGGCGAGGGAGACCCAGTACTTC.

The V gene is TRBV19, the J gene TRBJ1-5, with a possible D match to TRBD1 (5 bases). CDR3 length equals 15 residues. Deletions cut 7 bases from V and 0 bases from J, with 13 bases between. From germline, CDR1 is LNHDA and CDR2 SQIVND (reference sequence). CDR3 nucleotide sequence: TGTGCCAGTAACCCAGCACAGGTTAGCAATCAGCCCCAGCATTTT. It yields the protein CASNPAQVSNQPQHF.

In its sample, this clone was seen once. The chain carries TRBV5-6 and TRBJ2-7, with D possibly matching TRBD2 (5 bases). The CDR3 is 13 amino acids. Per the germline V gene, CDR1 is SGHDT and CDR2 is YYEEEE. The V and J ends lost 4 bases and 8 bases respectively, with 16 bases between them. The CDR3 DNA follows: TGTGCCAGCAGCCCCGGGGTGAGCAGTAAGCAGTACTTC. Translated, it gives CASSPGVSSKQYF.

V usage is TRBV29-1 and J usage is TRBJ2-3, with D unresolved. Trimming cost V 4 bases and J 0 bases, with 11 bases left between them. Germline CDR1 and CDR2: SQVTM and ANQGSEA. The CDR3 totals 14 residues. DNA of the CDR3: TGCAGCGTTGTTCCAGGAACTAGCACAGATACGCAGTATTTT. It is translated as CSVVPGTSTDTQYF.

This rearrangement joins TRBV5-5 to TRBJ2-5, with 11 positions matching TRBD2. The CDR3 contains 15 residues. The trim removed 2 bases at V and 4 bases at J, leaving 4 bases unmatched. From germline, CDR1 is SGHKS and CDR2 YYEKEE (reference sequence). This CDR3 is CASSFLAGGRETQYF. The CDR3 coding sequence is TGTGCCAGCAGCTTCCTAGCGGGAGGTAGAGAGACCCAGTACTTC.

The rearrangement links TRBV7-2 to TRBJ2-7; D is unclear. The CDR3 runs to 15 residues. The ends were cut back, 5 bases at V and 5 bases at J, with 19 bases in the middle. Looked up from germline, CDR1 is SGHTA and CDR2 is FQGNSA. The CDR3 spells CASSLYYPPLDEQYF. CDR3 in DNA: TGTGCCAGCAGCCTCTACTACCCTCCTCTCGACGAGCAGTACTTC. The variable domain in full, completed from reference TRBV7-2 and TRBJ2-7, reads GAGVSQSPSNKVTEKGKDVELRCDPISGHTALYWYRQSLGQGLEFLIYFQGNSAPDKSGLPSDRFSAERTGGSVSTLTIQRTQQEDSAVYLCASSLYYPPLDEQYFGPGTRLTVT.

The chain uses TRBV2 and TRBJ2-1; D may be TRBD2 (6 bases). V lost 4 bases, J lost 0 bases, and 7 bases lay in between. Per the germline V gene, CDR1 is SNHLY and CDR2 is FYNNEI. The CDR3 contains 14 residues. The CDR3 bases are TGTGCCAGCAGTGGGGGGGACTCCTACAATGAGCAGTTCTTC. Its protein product is CASSGGDSYNEQFF. The full variable domain, rest sourced from reference TRBV2 and TRBJ2-1, is EPEVTQTPSHQVTQMGQEVILRCVPISNHLYFYWYRQILGQKVEFLVSFYNNEISEKSEIFDDQFSVERPDGSNFTLKIRSTKLEDSAMYFCASSGGDSYNEQFFGPGTRLTVL.

The chain recombines TRBV9 with TRBJ2-3, with D maybe TRBD1 (6 bases). CDR3 length equals 15 residues. The ends were cut back, 0 bases at V and 5 bases at J, with 13 bases in the middle. Per the germline V gene, CDR1 is SGDLS and CDR2 is YYNGEE. The CDR3 DNA reads TGTGCCAGCAGCGTAGAGGTGGGGGCTAGAGATACGCAGTATTTT. It encodes CASSVEVGARDTQYF.

Only one count was recorded for this clone. The rearrangement links TRBV11-2 to TRBJ2-7; weak D call: TRBD2 (6 bases). V gave up 0 bases and J gave up 9 bases, with 18 bases separating them. Germline CDR1 SGHAT, CDR2 FQNNGV. The CDR3 totals 15 residues. CDR3 amino acids: CASSLDRGISTTQYF. The CDR3 DNA is TGTGCCAGCAGCTTAGATCGCGGGATATCTACGACGCAGTACTTC. The variable domain in full, with the rest retrieved from reference TRBV11-2 and TRBJ2-7, is EAGVAQSPRYKIIEKRQSVAFWCNPISGHATLYWYQQILGQGPKLLIQFQNNGVVDDSQLPKDRFSAERLKGVDSTLKIQPAKLEDSAVYLCASSLDRGISTTQYFGPGTRLTVT.

The chain links TRBV19 to TRBJ2-1; D may be TRBD2 (6 bases). The CDR3 covers 14 residues. Germline assignment: CDR1 LNHDA and CDR2 SQIVND (reference sequence). V gave up 3 bases and J gave up 10 bases, with 16 bases separating them. The CDR3 nucleotides read TGTGCCAGTAGTATTAGCGGAGTGGGGTCGGAGCAGTTCTTC. It codes for CASSISGVGSEQFF.

The V gene is TRBV7-3, the J gene TRBJ2-2; 8 nucleotides line up with TRBD1. Germline V lookup: CDR1 SGHTA, CDR2 FQGTGA. V was clipped by 5 bases and J by 2 bases; unmatched bases: 4. The CDR3 runs to 15 residues. DNA of the CDR3: TGTGCCAGCAGCCTGGGACAGGTTAACACCGGGGAGCTGTTTTTT. Protein product: CASSLGQVNTGELFF.